One T cell receptor beta chain is described in this entry. The table came from immunoSEQ multiplex PCR; TCRdb's copy has only in-frame clones and leaves some out. The table lists some 110,000 clones, approximately 92% of them singletons, with around 1.1% in the top ten. Germline loops: CDR1 SGHKS, CDR2 YYEKEE (reference sequence). The CDR3 runs to 16 residues. V was shortened by 4 bases and J by 5 bases, with 18 bases between the two germline ends. This entry comes from a study of control samples from healthy donors and cancer patients. The receptor's source is a woman in her fifties or sixties with colorectal cancer. Sample: PBMCs. The chain has TRBV5-5 and TRBJ1-4, with D unresolved. The CDR3 here is CASSPSGRPANEKLFF. The CDR3 DNA reads TGTGCCAGCAGCCCCTCGGGGAGGCCAGCGAATGAAAAACTGTTTTTT.